One sample yielded the 31 T cell receptor beta chains listed below, sequenced in a study of cytomegalovirus exposure and HLA in healthy donors. A multiplex PCR was run with 60 Vbeta primers and 13 Jbeta primers. The method was immunoSEQ multiplex PCR; TCRdb's version includes in-frame clones alone and lacks a portion of them. The table includes 99,000 or so clones, roughly 78% detected once. Sequenced: PBMCs. Receptors were obtained from a woman in her thirties or forties in good health and CMV-seronegative.

The chain is built from TRBV10-3 and TRBJ1-2, with a weak D call TRBD1 (5 bases). Trimming shortened V by 2 bases and J by 4 bases, and 14 bases separated the two germline ends. The CDR3 runs to 15 residues. The V gene's germline CDR1 is ENHRY and CDR2 SYGVKD. CDR3 coding DNA: TGTGCCATCAGTGAGGGTAAAGGGGCGAGCTATGGCTACACCTTC. Its protein is CAISEGKGASYGYTF.

The rearrangement links TRBV28 to TRBJ2-5; TRBD2 might be the D (5 bases). The J call is uncertain, as TRBJ2-7 better fits the DNA end. Per the germline V gene, CDR1 is MDHEN and CDR2 is SYDVKM. This CDR3 region has 13 residues. CDR3 in amino acids: CASSRGSSYEQYF. The CDR3, as DNA: TGTGCCAGCAGTCGGGGATCCTCTTACGAGCAGTACTTC.

V is TRBV7-3 and J is TRBJ2-1; D call uncertain. This CDR3 has 13 residues. Per germline, CDR1 SGHTA and CDR2 FQGTGA. The germline V and J ends were trimmed by 5 bases and 7 bases, with 12 bases remaining between them. In DNA form, the CDR3 reads TGTGCCAGCAGCCCCTCGCAGGATAATGAGCAGTTCTTC. Its protein product is CASSPSQDNEQFF.

This clone occurred once. The chain links TRBV18 to TRBJ2-5; D might be TRBD1 (6 bases). Germline assignment: CDR1 KGHSH and CDR2 LQKENI. This CDR3 region has 15 residues. V dropped 1 base and J dropped 1 base, with 10 bases sitting between them. The CDR3 nucleotides are TGTGCCAGCTCACCACTTGGACAGTTCCAAGAGACCCAGTACTTC. It translates to CASSPLGQFQETQYF.

CDR3 residues: CASSYGQNTGELFF. The CDR3 coding sequence is TGTGCCAGCAGCTATGGACAGAACACCGGGGAGCTGTTTTTT. The chain has TRBV7-2 and TRBJ2-2, with a weak D call TRBD1 (5 bases). The CDR3 spans 14 residues. CDR1 is SGHTA and CDR2 is FQGNSA in the germline V gene. The germline V and J ends were trimmed by 4 bases and 1 base, with 7 bases remaining between them.

The chain is built from TRBV7-9 and TRBJ1-1; 8 bases map to TRBD1. The CDR3 loop spans 16 amino acids. Germline loops: CDR1 SEHNR, CDR2 FQNEAQ (reference sequence). The J segment lost 5 bases and the V segment lost 2 bases, leaving 10 bases of the junction unmatched. The CDR3 DNA sequence: TGTGCCAGCAGCTTAACAGGGGGAAGGACGAGTACTGAAGCTTTCTTT. This translates into CASSLTGGRTSTEAFF.

This clone was counted once. Mismatch with germline at one junction end may stem from a read error. Here the CDR3 DNA reads TGTTCCAGCAGCTCACGGGAAAAATACTACGAGCAGTACTTC. As protein: CSSSSREKYYEQYF. The chain uses TRBV7-9 and TRBJ2-7; D perhaps matches TRBD2 (5 bases). Germline V lookup: CDR1 SEHNR, CDR2 FQNEAQ (reference sequence). The CDR3 is 14 residues long.

The chain carries TRBV7-3 and TRBJ2-1, with D perhaps TRBD1 (6 bases). The CDR3 runs 15 residues. Trimming took 5 bases from V and 7 from J, leaving 18 bases between them. Looked up from germline, CDR1 is SGHTA and CDR2 is FQGTGA. CDR3 amino acids: CASSPRQGSGNEQFF. In DNA form, the CDR3 reads TGTGCCAGCAGCCCCCGGCAGGGGTCCGGAAATGAGCAGTTCTTC.

The rearrangement uses TRBV7-9 and TRBJ2-1; possibly TRBD1 for D (6 bases). CDR1 is SEHNR and CDR2 is FQNEAQ in the germline V gene (reference sequence). V was pared by 4 bases and J by 6 bases, with 16 bases between. The CDR3 totals 15 residues. CDR3 residues: CASSSSSDRPNEQFF. In DNA form, the CDR3 reads TGTGCCAGCAGCTCCTCTTCGGACAGACCCAATGAGCAGTTCTTC.

The chain couples TRBV7-3 to TRBJ1-5; D not certain. The V end was cut by 4 bases, the J end by 4 bases, with 8 bases between. CDR1 and CDR2 (germline): SGHTA, FQGTGA. The length of the CDR3 is 13 residues. CDR3 coding DNA: TGTGCCAGCAGCTCCCAAGCTAATCAGCCCCAGCATTTT. Its protein product is CASSSQANQPQHF.

The sample holds one count of this clone. This chain joins TRBV28 and TRBJ2-3; 7 bases are a match to TRBD1. Trimming cost V 3 bases and J 2 bases; bases outside gene matches: 2. CDR3 length: 14 residues. CDR1 and CDR2 (germline): MDHEN, SYDVKM. The chain's CDR3 is CASSFGQVTDTQYF. The CDR3 DNA reads as TGTGCCAGCAGTTTTGGACAGGTCACAGATACGCAGTATTTT.

V is TRBV28 and J is TRBJ1-4, with D possibly matching TRBD1 (6 bases). Germline V gene sequence: CDR1 MDHEN, CDR2 SYDVKM. With 5 bases removed from V and 5 bases from J, the gap between germline ends came to 18 bases. This CDR3 contains 16 residues. The CDR3 loop reads CASSVAEGGENEKLFF. DNA of the CDR3: TGTGCCAGCAGTGTGGCCGAGGGGGGGGAGAATGAAAAACTGTTTTTT.

There are a few counts of this clone. V gene TRBV20-1 combines with J gene TRBJ2-1; 7 bases map to TRBD2. Germline V gene sequence: CDR1 DFQATT, CDR2 SNEGSKA (reference sequence). Losses at the gene ends were 6 bases for V and 12 bases for J; bases not matched to a gene: 8. CDR3 length: 11 amino acids. This CDR3 is CSAGKSGMQFF. The CDR3 region has the DNA TGCAGTGCCGGGAAAAGCGGGATGCAGTTCTTC.

This chain joins TRBV14 and TRBJ2-1; 9 bases match TRBD1. V was pared by 4 bases and J by 7 bases, with 8 bases of the junction left unmatched. The CDR3 is 15 residues long. Germline V gene data show CDR1 as SGHDN and CDR2 as FVKESK. The CDR3 nucleotides are TGTGCCAGCAGCCCATGGACAGGGGTAGGAAATGAGCAGTTCTTC. Translated: CASSPWTGVGNEQFF.

The chain recombines TRBV5-4 with TRBJ2-7; TRBD1 matches at 7 bases. Germline V gives CDR1 SGHNT, CDR2 YYREEE (reference sequence). V lost 3 bases to trimming and J lost 4 bases; unmatched junction nucleotides: 7. There are 14 residues in the CDR3. CDR3 region: CASSSTATGYEQYF. The CDR3 nucleotides are TGTGCCAGCAGCTCAACCGCGACAGGGTACGAGCAGTACTTC. Full variable domain (outside the CDR3, taken from reference TRBV5-4 and TRBJ2-7): ETGVTQSPTHLIKTRGQQVTLRCSSQSGHNTVSWYQQALGQGPQFIFQYYREEENGRGNFPPRFSGLQFPNYSSELNVNALELDDSALYLCASSSTATGYEQYFGPGTRLTVT.

The rearrangement uses TRBV7-2 and TRBJ1-4; 8 bases align to TRBD1. The germline V gene has CDR1 SGHTA and CDR2 FQGNSA. The trim removed 0 bases at V and 4 bases at J, leaving 4 bases unmatched. The CDR3 has 16 amino acids. CDR3 DNA sequence: TGTGCCAGCAGCTTAGCGGGGGGACAGGTTAATGAAAAACTGTTTTTT. Translation gives CASSLAGGQVNEKLFF.

The J gene is TRBJ2-7, the V gene TRBV5-8; D unresolved. V lost 4 bases, J lost 2 bases, and 10 bases lay in between. This CDR3 contains 13 residues. Germline CDR1 SGHTS, CDR2 YDEGEE. In DNA form, the CDR3 reads TGTGCCAGCAGCCCTGACATGCCCTACGAGCAGTACTTC. This codes for CASSPDMPYEQYF.

The sample holds one count of this clone. The chain has TRBV4-3 and TRBJ2-7; 7 nucleotides agree with TRBD2. The germline gives CDR1 LGHNA, CDR2 YSLEER. Trimming took 0 bases from V and 4 from J; bases not matched to a gene: 15. The CDR3 contains 18 residues. Written as DNA, the CDR3 is TGCGCCAGCAGCCAAGATAGAGAAGCGGGGCTGGGGACGTACGAGCAGTACTTC. As protein: CASSQDREAGLGTYEQYF.

In its sample, this clone was seen a few times. The chain uses TRBV9 and TRBJ1-2; TRBD1 might be the D (6 bases). V was cut by 7 bases and J by 2 bases, with 12 bases left in between. This CDR3 contains 13 residues. Germline V CDR1 and CDR2: SGDLS, YYNGEE. CDR3 coding DNA: TGTGCCAGCCAGGGGCAGACCAACTATGGCTACACCTTC. This gives the protein CASQGQTNYGYTF.

This chain uses TRBV28 with TRBJ1-5; the D is unclear. V gave up 5 bases and J gave up 0 bases, with 11 bases separating them. CDR3 size: 15 residues. Germline V lookup: CDR1 MDHEN, CDR2 SYDVKM. CDR3 coding DNA: TGTGCCAGCAGTCTAGAAGTTTATAGCAATCAGCCCCAGCATTTT. Its protein is CASSLEVYSNQPQHF.

This clone was observed once. The rearrangement links TRBV18 to TRBJ2-2, with D possibly being TRBD2 (6 bases). V lost 3 bases and J 3 bases, leaving 11 bases between the germline ends. This CDR3 has 15 amino acids. CDR1 and CDR2 from the germline V gene are KGHSH and LQKENI. DNA of the CDR3: TGTGCCAGCTCACCTCGGGGGTTGGACACCGGGGAGCTGTTTTTT. Translated, it gives CASSPRGLDTGELFF. The whole variable domain, remainder taken from reference TRBV18 and TRBJ2-2, is NAGVMQNPRHLVRRRGQEARLRCSPMKGHSHVYWYRQLPEEGLKFMVYLQKENIIDESGMPKERFSAEFPKEGPSILRIQQVVRGDSAAYFCASSPRGLDTGELFFGEGSRLTVL.

Regarding this clone: One end of the junction is discordant with germline, which a read error may explain. V gene TRBV6-6 combines with J gene TRBJ2-7, with 10 bases lining up with TRBD2. Germline V CDR1 and CDR2: MNHNY, SVGAGI (reference sequence). The CDR3 spans 11 residues. The CDR3 nucleotides are TGCCGAGCGGGAGGGCCTGTCGAGCAGTACTTC. Translated, it gives CRAGGPVEQYF.

This clone was seen a handful of times. The chain combines TRBV7-9 with TRBJ1-5; no definite D call. V lost 2 bases and J 8 bases, leaving 10 bases between the germline ends. Germline V gene data show CDR1 as SEHNR and CDR2 as FQNEAQ (reference sequence). The CDR3 length is 13 residues. The CDR3 nucleotides are TGTGCCAGCAGCTTACCGGGAAGGGAGCCCCAGCATTTT. This codes for CASSLPGREPQHF.

CDR3 region: CASRDSKGTSLFETQYF. The CDR3 coding sequence is TGTGCCAGCAGGGATTCTAAAGGGACTAGCTTATTTGAGACCCAGTACTTC. This chain links TRBV2 with TRBJ2-5, with 9 bases fitting TRBD2. CDR3 length: 17 amino acids. In germline, CDR1 is SNHLY, CDR2 FYNNEI. J gave up 5 bases and V 6 bases, and 16 bases lay outside the gene matches.

The J gene is TRBJ2-1, the V gene TRBV27, with a possible D match to TRBD2 (6 bases). Germline assignment: CDR1 MNHEY and CDR2 SMNVEV (reference sequence). The CDR3 spans 14 residues. With 3 bases removed from V and 7 bases from J, the gap between germline ends came to 13 bases. DNA for the CDR3: TGTGCCAGCAGTTTGATGGCCCGGGGGAATGAGCAGTTCTTC. This gives the protein CASSLMARGNEQFF.

The V and J genes are TRBV14 and TRBJ1-1, with 7 bases fitting TRBD1. J was trimmed by 5 bases and V by 4 bases; bases with no gene match: 10. Germline V CDR1 and CDR2: SGHDN, FVKESK. The CDR3 sequence is 15 residues long. CDR3 coding DNA: TGTGCCAGCAGCCGCCGGGACAGATTCGAAACTGAAGCTTTCTTT. It specifies CASSRRDRFETEAFF.

This clone was seen a few times. The V and J genes are TRBV11-2 and TRBJ1-2; 8 positions agree with TRBD1. Looked up from germline, CDR1 is SGHAT and CDR2 is FQNNGV. This CDR3 is built from 13 residues. V was pared by 5 bases and J by 7 bases, with 6 bases of the junction left unmatched. CDR3 DNA sequence: TGTGCCAGCAGCCGGCAGGGGGCGGGTGGCTACACCTTC. Protein product: CASSRQGAGGYTF.

CDR3 sequence (DNA): TGTGCCAGCAGCGCATCAGGGGCGCGAGAGACCCAGTACTTC. It specifies CASSASGARETQYF. The chain links TRBV11-2 to TRBJ2-5; D possibly corresponds to TRBD1 (6 bases). There are 14 residues in the CDR3. Germline V lookup: CDR1 SGHAT, CDR2 FQNNGV. Deletions cut 5 bases from V and 4 bases from J, with 14 bases between.

The table lists this clone with a few counts. The chain couples TRBV4-3 to TRBJ2-1; D is unresolved. The CDR3 is 15 amino acids. Germline values: CDR1 LGHNA, CDR2 YSLEER. The ends were cut back, 4 bases at V and 0 bases at J, with 10 bases in the middle. The CDR3 DNA is TGCGCCAGCAGCCCTGGGTGGAGCTCCTACAATGAGCAGTTCTTC. Translating gives CASSPGWSSYNEQFF.

This chain links TRBV29-1 with TRBJ2-2, with 8 positions matching TRBD2. Looked up from germline, CDR1 is SQVTM and CDR2 is ANQGSEA. Trimming cost V 7 bases and J 5 bases; bases outside gene matches: 6. The CDR3 has 13 residues. The CDR3 bases are TGCAGCGCCGAGGTAGCGGGAACCGGGGAGCTGTTTTTT. Translating gives CSAEVAGTGELFF.

The rearrangement uses TRBV28 and TRBJ2-3; TRBD2 matches 11 bases. Germline trimming cut 6 bases from V and 6 bases from J; bases unmatched to any gene: 14. CDR1 and CDR2 from the germline V gene are MDHEN and SYDVKM. The CDR3 spans 17 residues. Here the CDR3 DNA reads TGTGCCAGCAGCCGCTTACCTAGCGGGGGGATTCGGGATACGCAGTATTTT. It translates to CASSRLPSGGIRDTQYF.